A single sample gave rise to the 20 T cell receptor beta chains below, sequenced in a study of cytomegalovirus exposure and HLA in healthy donors. It was with 60 Vbeta and 13 Jbeta primers that the PCR ran. Using immunoSEQ multiplex PCR, the repertoire was profiled, and TCRdb retains in-frame clones only, with some absent. The top ten hold 0.69% of the sample, which has 170,000 or so clones, around three quarters seen once. Material: PBMCs. The receptors shown here come from a woman aged 35 to 49 in good health and CMV-seronegative.

This clone was counted once. CDR3 nucleotides: TGTGCCAGCAGTGACCCGACTAGCGGTGACACAGATACGCAGTATTTT. This gives the protein CASSDPTSGDTDTQYF. The chain links TRBV2 to TRBJ2-3; TRBD2 matches 9 bases. J was trimmed by 2 bases and V by 3 bases; bases with no gene match: 6. The germline V gene has CDR1 SNHLY and CDR2 FYNNEI. The CDR3 runs 16 residues. Looking up the rest from reference TRBV2 and TRBJ2-3 gives the full variable domain: EPEVTQTPSHQVTQMGQEVILRCVPISNHLYFYWYRQILGQKVEFLVSFYNNEISEKSEIFDDQFSVERPDGSNFTLKIRSTKLEDSAMYFCASSDPTSGDTDTQYFGPGTRLTVL.

This rearrangement joins TRBV19 to TRBJ2-5, with 9 bases matching TRBD1. From germline, CDR1 is LNHDA and CDR2 SQIVND (reference sequence). The CDR3 spans 15 residues. V shed 3 bases, J shed 2 bases, and the junction held 4 bases outside the gene matches. In nucleotides, the CDR3 is TGTGCCAGTAGTATCGGGACAGGGAAGCAAGAGACCCAGTACTTC. It codes for CASSIGTGKQETQYF.

Written as DNA, the CDR3 is TGCGCCAGCAGTGGGGCTCAGGGAACTGAGGGCTACACCTTC. It encodes CASSGAQGTEGYTF. This chain joins TRBV10-2 and TRBJ1-2; D may be TRBD1 (5 bases). Germline lookup yields CDR1 WSHSY and CDR2 SAAADI. V was trimmed by 4 bases and J by 8 bases, leaving 17 bases between them. The CDR3 has 14 amino acids.

In this sample, this clone turned up once. This chain joins TRBV10-1 and TRBJ2-7; 9 nucleotides match TRBD2. Germline V gene data show CDR1 as WNHNN and CDR2 as SYGVQD (reference sequence). V lost 8 bases, J lost 6 bases, and 11 bases stayed unmatched. CDR3 length: 14 amino acids. CDR3 nucleotides: TGCGCCAGCCCCTCCGGGACTAGCTTTAGCGAGCAGTACTTC. Encoded protein: CASPSGTSFSEQYF.

The chain links TRBV6-6 to TRBJ2-1; D remains unclear. This CDR3 has 14 residues. Germline lookup yields CDR1 MNHNY and CDR2 SVGAGI (reference sequence). The V and J ends lost 4 bases and 0 bases respectively, with 7 bases between them. The CDR3 protein is CASSSRSSYNEQFF. CDR3 sequence (DNA): TGTGCCAGCAGTTCTCGGAGCTCCTACAATGAGCAGTTCTTC.

This clone was observed once. The CDR3 nucleotides are TGTGCCAGTAGTATAGTAGGGACACCGAACACTGAAGCTTTCTTT. Amino acid sequence: CASSIVGTPNTEAFF. This sequence joins TRBV19 and TRBJ1-1; tentative D call: TRBD1 (6 bases). This CDR3 comprises 15 residues. CDR1 and CDR2 (germline): LNHDA, SQIVND (reference sequence). V was trimmed by 1 base and J by 1 base, leaving 10 bases between them.

The CDR3 sequence is CASSYPFSSGSGEQFF. CDR3 sequence (DNA): TGTGCCAGCAGTTACCCGTTCTCTAGCGGGAGTGGTGAGCAGTTCTTC. This chain joins TRBV6-6 and TRBJ2-1; 10 bases are shared with TRBD2. The CDR3 consists of 16 residues. Germline loops: CDR1 MNHNY, CDR2 SVGAGI (reference sequence). The J segment lost 9 bases and the V segment lost 2 bases, leaving 10 bases of the junction unmatched.

CDR3 in amino acids: CASSADLAKNIQYF. The CDR3 DNA sequence: TGTGCCAGCAGCGCGGATTTGGCCAAAAACATTCAGTACTTC. The rearrangement links TRBV7-9 to TRBJ2-4; D is unresolved. This CDR3 has 14 residues. V was pared by 5 bases and J by 1 base, with 9 bases between. The germline gives CDR1 SEHNR, CDR2 FQNEAQ (reference sequence).

The V and J genes are TRBV7-9 and TRBJ1-2; 7 bases fit TRBD1. The CDR3 runs to 14 residues. Germline lookup yields CDR1 SEHNR and CDR2 FQNEAQ (reference sequence). With 5 bases clipped from V and 6 bases from J, the junction kept 9 bases outside the gene matches. The CDR3 DNA is TGTGCCAGCAGCCCTAGTGGGACAGTAAATGGCTACACCTTC. It encodes CASSPSGTVNGYTF.

This chain links TRBV27 with TRBJ2-7, with D possibly matching TRBD1 (6 bases). The CDR3 consists of 13 residues. The ends were cut back, 2 bases at V and 6 bases at J, with 11 bases in the middle. CDR1 is MNHEY and CDR2 is SMNVEV in the germline V gene (reference sequence). CDR3 in amino acids: CASSLRQAAEQYF. CDR3 coding DNA: TGTGCCAGCAGTTTAAGACAGGCGGCCGAGCAGTACTTC.

The V gene is TRBV5-4, the J gene TRBJ1-1, with 8 bases fitting TRBD1. J lost 0 bases, V lost 4 bases, and 2 bases had no gene match. Germline V gives CDR1 SGHNT, CDR2 YYREEE (reference sequence). This CDR3 is 14 amino acids long. CDR3 nucleotides: TGTGCCAGCAGCCCGGGACAGGTGAACACTGAAGCTTTCTTT. Its protein product is CASSPGQVNTEAFF.

This clone was found a few times. The genes are TRBV9 and TRBJ1-6, with D uncertain. This CDR3 has 14 residues. The V gene lost 3 bases and the J gene lost 7 bases, with 11 bases spanning the gap. Germline-derived CDR1 and CDR2 are SGDLS and YYNGEE. CDR3 region: CASSENLLNSPLHF. CDR3 DNA: TGTGCCAGCAGCGAAAACTTACTCAATTCACCCCTCCACTTT.

The CDR3 bases are TGTGCCAGCAGCTTAGCCAGAAACTATGGCTACACCTTC. Residues: CASSLARNYGYTF. The chain recombines TRBV7-8 with TRBJ1-2; D unresolved. V shed 0 bases and J shed 2 bases, with 4 bases lying between them. Germline-derived CDR1 and CDR2 are SGHVS and FQNEAQ. The CDR3 contains 13 residues.

The chain uses TRBV13 and TRBJ2-2, with TRBD2 identical over 7 bases. Trimming removed 5 bases from V and 4 bases from J; junction bases left unmatched: 4. The CDR3 runs to 14 residues. CDR1 is PRHDT, CDR2 FYEKMQ, per germline (reference sequence). The CDR3 loop is CASSAPSGTGELFF. The CDR3 DNA sequence: TGTGCCAGCAGCGCGCCTAGCGGCACCGGGGAGCTGTTTTTT.

This chain joins TRBV12-5 and TRBJ2-2, with D possibly matching TRBD1 (6 bases). Trimming took off 4 bases at V and 6 bases at J, with 24 bases between the two ends. Germline V gene sequence: CDR1 LGHNT, CDR2 FRNRAP. This CDR3 region has 18 residues. The CDR3 sequence is CASGWGPPGLEDPGELFF. The CDR3 region has the DNA TGTGCTAGTGGTTGGGGGCCTCCCGGGCTGGAGGATCCCGGGGAGCTGTTTTTT.

The CDR3 spells CASTTPQGETQYF. CDR3 DNA: TGTGCCAGCACCACGCCCCAGGGGGAGACCCAGTACTTC. The chain uses TRBV5-4 and TRBJ2-5; a weak D match, TRBD1 (6 bases). V lost 6 bases, J lost 5 bases, and 14 bases lay in between. The CDR3 runs 13 residues. Germline CDR1 reads SGHNT; CDR2 reads YYREEE (reference sequence).

The chain links TRBV5-6 to TRBJ2-7; 7 bases agree with TRBD1. There are 15 residues in the CDR3. J was trimmed by 5 bases and V by 3 bases; bases with no gene match: 11. Germline V CDR1 and CDR2: SGHDT, YYEEEE. The CDR3 here is CASSSTGSRLNEQYF. The CDR3 nucleotides are TGTGCCAGCAGCTCGACAGGGAGCAGGTTGAACGAGCAGTACTTC.

The J gene is TRBJ1-2, the V gene TRBV7-2, with unresolved D. Trimming shortened V by 0 bases and J by 6 bases, and 8 bases separated the two germline ends. This CDR3 is built from 13 residues. Looked up from germline, CDR1 is SGHTA and CDR2 is FQGNSA. CDR3 bases: TGTGCCAGCAGCTTAGCGTTAAAAAATGGCTACACCTTC. Translation gives CASSLALKNGYTF.

This chain uses TRBV2 with TRBJ2-5; the D gene is possibly TRBD2 (7 bases). Trimming cost V 8 bases and J 4 bases, with 14 bases left between them. Per the germline V gene, CDR1 is SNHLY and CDR2 is FYNNEI. The CDR3 runs 13 residues. The CDR3 region is CASQRGGGETQYF. Here the CDR3 DNA reads TGTGCCAGCCAGAGGGGGGGAGGAGAGACCCAGTACTTC.

V and J are TRBV27 and TRBJ2-7; 10 bases align to TRBD2. Germline trimming cut 5 bases from V and 0 bases from J; bases unmatched to any gene: 13. The length of the CDR3 is 18 residues. The germline V gene encodes CDR1 MNHEY and CDR2 SMNVEV (reference sequence). The CDR3 loop reads CASSTRLAGVDVSYEQYF. CDR3 coding DNA: TGTGCCAGCAGTACCCGCCTAGCGGGGGTCGACGTCTCCTACGAGCAGTACTTC.